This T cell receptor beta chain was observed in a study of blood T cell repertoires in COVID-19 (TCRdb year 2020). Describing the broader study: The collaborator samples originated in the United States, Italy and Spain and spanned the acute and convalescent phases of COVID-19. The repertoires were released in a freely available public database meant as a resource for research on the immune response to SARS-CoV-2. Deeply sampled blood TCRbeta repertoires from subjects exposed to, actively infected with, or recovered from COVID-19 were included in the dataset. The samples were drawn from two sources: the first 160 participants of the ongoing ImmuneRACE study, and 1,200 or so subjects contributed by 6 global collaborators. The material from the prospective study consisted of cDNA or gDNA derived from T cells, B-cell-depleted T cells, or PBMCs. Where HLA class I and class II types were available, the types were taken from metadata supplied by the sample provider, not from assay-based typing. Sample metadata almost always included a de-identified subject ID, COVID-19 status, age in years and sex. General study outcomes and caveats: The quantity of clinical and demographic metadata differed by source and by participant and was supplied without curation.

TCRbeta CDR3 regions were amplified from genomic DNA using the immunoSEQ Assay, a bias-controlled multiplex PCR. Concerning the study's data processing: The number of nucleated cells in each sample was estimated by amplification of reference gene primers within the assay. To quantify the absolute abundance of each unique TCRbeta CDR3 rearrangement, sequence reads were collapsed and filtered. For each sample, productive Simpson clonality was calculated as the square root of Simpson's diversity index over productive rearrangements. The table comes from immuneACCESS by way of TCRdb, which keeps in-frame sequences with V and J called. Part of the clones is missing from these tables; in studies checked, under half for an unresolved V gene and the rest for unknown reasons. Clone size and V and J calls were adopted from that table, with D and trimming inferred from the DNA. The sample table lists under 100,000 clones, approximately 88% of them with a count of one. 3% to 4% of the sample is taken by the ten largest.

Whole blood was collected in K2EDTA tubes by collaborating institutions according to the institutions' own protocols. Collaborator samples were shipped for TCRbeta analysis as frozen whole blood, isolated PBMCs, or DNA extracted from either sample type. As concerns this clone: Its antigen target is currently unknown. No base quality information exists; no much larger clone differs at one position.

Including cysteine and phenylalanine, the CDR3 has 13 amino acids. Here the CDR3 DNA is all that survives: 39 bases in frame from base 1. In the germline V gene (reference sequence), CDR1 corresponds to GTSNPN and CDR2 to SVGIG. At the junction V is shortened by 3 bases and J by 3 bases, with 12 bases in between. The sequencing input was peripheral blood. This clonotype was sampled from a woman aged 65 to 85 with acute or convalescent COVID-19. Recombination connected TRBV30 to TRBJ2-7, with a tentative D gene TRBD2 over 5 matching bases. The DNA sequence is TGTGCCTGGAGGCCTCCGGGGTACTACGAGCAGTACTTC. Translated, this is CAWRPPGYYEQYF.